This T cell receptor (beta chain) originates from a study of blood T cell repertoires in COVID-19. Repertoires were generated with immunoSEQ multiplex PCR, while TCRdb's copy carries only in-frame clones and drops some. The table includes 280,000 or so clones, 75% to 90% detected once. CDR1 LNHDA and CDR2 SQIVND come from the germline V gene (reference sequence). Trimming removed 5 bases at V and 6 bases at J, with 16 bases between. The CDR3 runs 15 residues. Clinical histories supplied by participants themselves formed the basis of cohort assignment. The sequencing input was PBMCs or T cells enriched from blood (not recorded which). The chain uses TRBV19 and TRBJ2-2; D is unresolved. This clonotype was sampled from a woman in her 50s who had recovered from COVID-19. In DNA, the CDR3 is TGTGCCAGTAGTCCCAGCCAAGGCGGCGCCGGGGAGCTGTTTTTT. Residues: CASSPSQGGAGELFF.